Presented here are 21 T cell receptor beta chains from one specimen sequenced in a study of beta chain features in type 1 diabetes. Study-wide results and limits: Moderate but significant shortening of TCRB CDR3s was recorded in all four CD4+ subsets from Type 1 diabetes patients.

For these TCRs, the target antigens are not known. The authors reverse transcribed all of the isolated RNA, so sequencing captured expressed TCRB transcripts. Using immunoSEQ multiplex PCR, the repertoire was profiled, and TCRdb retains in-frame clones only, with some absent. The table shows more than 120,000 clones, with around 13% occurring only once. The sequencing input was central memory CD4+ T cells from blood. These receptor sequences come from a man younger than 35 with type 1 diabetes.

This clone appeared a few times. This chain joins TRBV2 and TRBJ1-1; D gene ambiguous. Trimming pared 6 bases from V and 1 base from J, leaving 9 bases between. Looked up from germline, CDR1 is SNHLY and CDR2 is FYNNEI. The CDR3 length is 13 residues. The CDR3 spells CASSGIENTEAFF. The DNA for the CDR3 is TGTGCCAGCAGCGGGATAGAGAACACTGAAGCTTTCTTT.

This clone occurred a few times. As DNA, the CDR3 is TGTGCCAGCAGCCGGGTGGACTCCTATGGCTACACCTTC. Amino acids: CASSRVDSYGYTF. The chain couples TRBV14 to TRBJ1-2; D not resolved. Germline CDR1 SGHDN, CDR2 FVKESK. The CDR3 is made up of 13 amino acids. The V end lost 4 bases, the J end lost 4 bases, and 10 bases lay between the germline ends.

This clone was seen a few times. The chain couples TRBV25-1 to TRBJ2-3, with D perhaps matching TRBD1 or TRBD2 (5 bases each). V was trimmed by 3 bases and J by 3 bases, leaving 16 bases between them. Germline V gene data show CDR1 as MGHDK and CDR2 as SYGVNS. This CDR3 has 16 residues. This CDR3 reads CASSDIGTHGTDTQYF. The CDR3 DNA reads TGTGCCAGCAGTGATATCGGGACCCATGGAACAGATACGCAGTATTTT.

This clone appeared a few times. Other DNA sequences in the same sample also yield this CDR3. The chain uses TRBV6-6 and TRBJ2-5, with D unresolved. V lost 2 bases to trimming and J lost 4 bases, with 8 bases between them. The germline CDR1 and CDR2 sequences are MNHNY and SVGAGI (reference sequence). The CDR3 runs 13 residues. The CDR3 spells CASSYVSRETQYF. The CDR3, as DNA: TGTGCCAGCAGTTACGTGTCCCGAGAGACCCAGTACTTC.

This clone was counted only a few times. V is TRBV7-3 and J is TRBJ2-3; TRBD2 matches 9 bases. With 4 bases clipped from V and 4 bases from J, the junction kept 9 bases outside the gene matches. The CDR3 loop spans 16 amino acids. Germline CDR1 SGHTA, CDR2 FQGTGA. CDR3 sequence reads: CASSSMAGGPADTQYF. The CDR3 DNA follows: TGTGCCAGCAGCTCCATGGCGGGGGGGCCCGCAGATACGCAGTATTTT.

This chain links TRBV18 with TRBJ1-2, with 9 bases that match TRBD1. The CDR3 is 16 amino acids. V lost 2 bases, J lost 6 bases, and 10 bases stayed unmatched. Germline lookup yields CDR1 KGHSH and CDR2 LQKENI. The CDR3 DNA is TGTGCCAGCTCACCAAGCGTGACAGGGGGTTTCCATGGCTACACCTTC. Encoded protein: CASSPSVTGGFHGYTF.

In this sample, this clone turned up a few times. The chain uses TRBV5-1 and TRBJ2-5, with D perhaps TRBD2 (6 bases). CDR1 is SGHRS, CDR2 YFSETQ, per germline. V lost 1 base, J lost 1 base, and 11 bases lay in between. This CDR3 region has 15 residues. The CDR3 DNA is TGCGCCAGCAGCTTGTCTAGCGCCTTCCAAGAGACCCAGTACTTC. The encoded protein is CASSLSSAFQETQYF.

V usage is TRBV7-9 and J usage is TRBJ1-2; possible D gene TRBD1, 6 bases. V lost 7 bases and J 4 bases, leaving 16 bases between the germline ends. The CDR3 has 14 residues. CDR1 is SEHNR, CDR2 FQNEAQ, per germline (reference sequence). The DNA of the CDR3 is TGTGCCAGCACCTCCCCAGGGGAGGGCTATGGCTACACCTTC. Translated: CASTSPGEGYGYTF.

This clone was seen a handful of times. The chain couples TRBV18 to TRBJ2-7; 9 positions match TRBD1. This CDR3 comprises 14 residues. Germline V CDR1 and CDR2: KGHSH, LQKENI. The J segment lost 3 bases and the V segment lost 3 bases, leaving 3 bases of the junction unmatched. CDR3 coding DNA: TGTGCCAGCTCACCGGGACAGGGTTACTACGAGCAGTACTTC. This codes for CASSPGQGYYEQYF.

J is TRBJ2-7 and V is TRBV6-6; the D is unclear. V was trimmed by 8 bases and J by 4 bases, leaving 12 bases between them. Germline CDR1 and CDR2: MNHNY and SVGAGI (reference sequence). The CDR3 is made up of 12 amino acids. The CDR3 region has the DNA TGTGCCAGCCGGCAGTCGGGTTACGAGCAGTACTTC. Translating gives CASRQSGYEQYF.

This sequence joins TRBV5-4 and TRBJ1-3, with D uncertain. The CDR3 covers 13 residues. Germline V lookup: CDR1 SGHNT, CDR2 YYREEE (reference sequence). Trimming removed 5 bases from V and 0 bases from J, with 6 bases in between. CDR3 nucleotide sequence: TGTGCCAGCAGAGATAACTCTGGAAACACCATATATTTT. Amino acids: CASRDNSGNTIYF. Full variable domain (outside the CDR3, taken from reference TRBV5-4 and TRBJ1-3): ETGVTQSPTHLIKTRGQQVTLRCSSQSGHNTVSWYQQALGQGPQFIFQYYREEENGRGNFPPRFSGLQFPNYSSELNVNALELDDSALYLCASRDNSGNTIYFGEGSWLTVV.

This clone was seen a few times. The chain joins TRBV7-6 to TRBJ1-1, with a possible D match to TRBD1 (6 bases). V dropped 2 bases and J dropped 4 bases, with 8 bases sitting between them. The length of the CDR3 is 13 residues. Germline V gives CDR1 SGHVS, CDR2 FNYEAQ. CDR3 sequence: CASSLTGITEAFF. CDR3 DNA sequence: TGTGCCAGCAGCTTAACAGGGATCACTGAAGCTTTCTTT.

Written as DNA, the CDR3 is TGTGCCAGCAGTAAAGGGACGGGAACCTACAATGAGCAGTTCTTC. It encodes CASSKGTGTYNEQFF. The rearrangement links TRBV6-1 to TRBJ2-1; TRBD1 or TRBD2 may be the D gene (5 bases each). V was cut by 5 bases and J by 2 bases, with 13 bases left in between. CDR1 MNHNS and CDR2 SASEGT come from the germline V gene. The length of the CDR3 is 15 residues.

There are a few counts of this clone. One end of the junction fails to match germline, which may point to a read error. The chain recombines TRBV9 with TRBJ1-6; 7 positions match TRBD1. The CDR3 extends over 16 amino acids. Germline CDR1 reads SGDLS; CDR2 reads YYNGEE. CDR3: CASSPRQGAYNSPLHF. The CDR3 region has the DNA TGTGCCAGCAGCCCCCGACAGGGAGCCTACAATTCACCCCTCCACTTT.

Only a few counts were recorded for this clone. The CDR3 region is CAISETDRGLQPQHF. In DNA form, the CDR3 reads TGTGCCATCAGTGAGACCGACAGGGGGCTTCAGCCCCAGCATTTT. V usage is TRBV10-3 and J usage is TRBJ1-5; 10 nucleotides match TRBD1. CDR1 and CDR2 from the germline V gene are ENHRY and SYGVKD. The length of the CDR3 is 15 residues. V dropped 2 bases and J dropped 6; count of bases not matched to a gene: 4.

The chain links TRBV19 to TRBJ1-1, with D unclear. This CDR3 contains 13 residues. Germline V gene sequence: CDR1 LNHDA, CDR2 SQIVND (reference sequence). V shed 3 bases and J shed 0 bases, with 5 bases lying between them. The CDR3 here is CASSIELNTEAFF. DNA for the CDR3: TGTGCCAGTAGTATCGAGTTGAACACTGAAGCTTTCTTT. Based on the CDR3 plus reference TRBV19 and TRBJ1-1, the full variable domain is DGGITQSPKYLFRKEGQNVTLSCEQNLNHDAMYWYRQDPGQGLRLIYYSQIVNDFQKGDIAEGYSVSREKKESFPLTVTSAQKNPTAFYLCASSIELNTEAFFGQGTRLTVV.

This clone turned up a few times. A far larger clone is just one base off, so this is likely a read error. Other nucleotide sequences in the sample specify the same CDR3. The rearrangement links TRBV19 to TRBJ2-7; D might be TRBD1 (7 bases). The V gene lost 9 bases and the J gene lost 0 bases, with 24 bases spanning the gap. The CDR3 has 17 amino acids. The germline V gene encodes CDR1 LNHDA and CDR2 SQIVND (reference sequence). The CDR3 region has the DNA TGTGCCAGCCGGGAAGGGGGGACAGCGGCCATCTCCTACGAGCAGTACTTC. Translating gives CASREGGTAAISYEQYF.

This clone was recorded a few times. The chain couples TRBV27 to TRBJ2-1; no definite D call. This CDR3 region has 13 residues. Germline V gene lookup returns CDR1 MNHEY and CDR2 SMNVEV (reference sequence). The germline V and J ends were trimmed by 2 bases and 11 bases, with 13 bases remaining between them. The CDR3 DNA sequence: TGTGCCAGCAGTTTAAGGCTCCCCGGGCAGCAGTTCTTC. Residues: CASSLRLPGQQFF.

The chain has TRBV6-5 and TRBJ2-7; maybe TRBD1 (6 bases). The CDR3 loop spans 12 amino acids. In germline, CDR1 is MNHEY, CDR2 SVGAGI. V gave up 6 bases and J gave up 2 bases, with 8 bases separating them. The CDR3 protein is CASRQGPYEQYF. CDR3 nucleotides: TGTGCCAGCAGACAGGGCCCCTACGAGCAGTACTTC.

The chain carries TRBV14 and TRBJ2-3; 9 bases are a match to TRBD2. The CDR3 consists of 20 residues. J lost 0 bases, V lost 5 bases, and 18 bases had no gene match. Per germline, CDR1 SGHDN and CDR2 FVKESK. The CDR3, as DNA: TGTGCCAGCAGCGCTCCAGGAGTGTGGGGGACTAGCACCAGCACAGATACGCAGTATTTT. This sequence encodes CASSAPGVWGTSTSTDTQYF.

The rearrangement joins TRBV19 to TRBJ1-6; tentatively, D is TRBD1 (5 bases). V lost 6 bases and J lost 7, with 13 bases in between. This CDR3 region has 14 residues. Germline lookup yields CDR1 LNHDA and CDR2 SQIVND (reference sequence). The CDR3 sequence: CASSPDKGNSPLHF. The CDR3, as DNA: TGTGCCAGTAGCCCCGACAAGGGGAATTCACCCCTCCACTTT.